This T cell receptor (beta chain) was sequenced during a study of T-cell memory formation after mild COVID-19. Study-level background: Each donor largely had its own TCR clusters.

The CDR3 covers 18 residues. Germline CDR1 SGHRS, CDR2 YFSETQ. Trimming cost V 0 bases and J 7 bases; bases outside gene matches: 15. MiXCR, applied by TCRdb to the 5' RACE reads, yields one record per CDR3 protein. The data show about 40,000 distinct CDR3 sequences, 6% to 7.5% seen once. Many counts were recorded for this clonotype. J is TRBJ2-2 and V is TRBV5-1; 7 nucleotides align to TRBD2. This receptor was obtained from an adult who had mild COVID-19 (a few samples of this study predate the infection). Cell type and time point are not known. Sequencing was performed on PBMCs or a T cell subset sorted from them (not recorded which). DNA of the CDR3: TGCGCCAGCAGCTTGGCGGGACTAACCCTCTCGTCGGTCGGGGAGCTGTTTTTT. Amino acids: CASSLAGLTLSSVGELFF.